Listed below are T cell receptor beta chains from one sample, sequenced in a study of shared clonotypes between healthy human individuals. The protocol was immunoSEQ multiplex PCR, while the TCRdb copy is restricted to in-frame clones and leaves out a portion. This sample has 600,000 to 750,000 clones; just under 75% occur once, and the top ten carry less than 2%. The sample comprised memory CD4+ T cells sorted from blood. These receptors originate from a young woman in good health. CDR3s include the opening cysteine and the closing phenylalanine or tryptophan. The D gene is left open where the match is weak. Some rows mark clone size as missing; the rest say once, few, many or name a class of expanded clone.

TRBJ2-7 . TRBD2 TRBV7-6 CASSPTSGRITYEQYF TGTGCCAGCAGCCCGACTAGCGGGAGGATCACCTACGAGCAGTACTTC
TRBJ2-3 few . TRBV21-1 CASSSKEGTSGIYTYTQYF TGTGCCAGCAGCTCTAAAGAGGGGACTAGCGGGATCTACACATATACGCAGTATTTT
TRBJ1-4 . . TRBV28 CASSPYLSGATNEKLFF TGTGCCAGCAGTCCATACCTCTCGGGTGCAACTAATGAAAAACTGTTTTTT
TRBJ2-1 . . TRBV7-2 CASSLELSSEQFF TGTGCCAGCAGCTTAGAGCTCTCCTCCGAGCAGTTCTTC
TRBJ2-5 . . TRBV5-6 CASSFGIQETQYF TGTGCCAGCAGCTTTGGTATACAAGAGACCCAGTACTTC
TRBJ1-1 . TRBD1 TRBV18 CASSPPTGGPGTEAFF TGTGCCAGCTCACCACCTACAGGGGGCCCAGGCACTGAAGCTTTCTTT
TRBJ2-7 . TRBD2 TRBV18 CASSPRPSGYEQYF TGTGCCAGCTCACCACGTCCTAGCGGTTACGAGCAGTACTTC
TRBJ2-1 few TRBD2 TRBV5-4 CASSLDASGINEQFF TGTGCCAGCAGCTTGGATGCTAGCGGGATTAATGAGCAGTTCTTC
TRBJ2-5 . . TRBV19 CASSTRSSGVETQYF TGTGCCAGTAGTACGCGGTCCTCAGGGGTAGAGACCCAGTACTTC
TRBJ2-7 . TRBD1 TRBV2 CASRGQGAGEQYF TGTGCCAGCAGGGGACAGGGGGCAGGCGAGCAGTACTTC
TRBJ2-7 few TRBD2 TRBV5-8 CASSSQGVAGVGEQYF TGTGCCAGCAGCTCCCAGGGAGTAGCGGGAGTAGGGGAGCAGTACTTC
TRBJ2-7 . . TRBV7-9 CASSLKTGPYEQYF TGTGCCAGCAGCTTAAAGACCGGCCCCTACGAGCAGTACTTC
TRBJ2-5 . . TRBV18 CASSPNPAGTQYF TGTGCCAGCTCTCCTAACCCCGCAGGGACCCAGTACTTC
TRBJ2-4 . TRBD2 TRBV11-3 CASSPGGGSGRGENIQYF TGTGCCAGCAGCCCCGGGGGTGGTAGCGGGAGAGGTGAAAACATTCAGTACTTC
TRBJ2-1 few . TRBV7-2 CASSLASVYNEQFF TGTGCCAGCAGCTTAGCTAGCGTCTACAATGAGCAGTTCTTC
TRBJ2-3 . . TRBV11-2 CASSLLTSTDTQYF TGTGCCAGCAGCTTGCTGACTAGCACAGATACGCAGTATTTT
TRBJ1-4 . . TRBV7-9 CASSATGVDNEKLFF TGTGCCAGCAGCGCGACAGGCGTCGATAATGAAAAACTGTTTTTT
TRBJ2-7 . TRBD2 TRBV7-2 CASSLDQAGVFEQYF TGTGCCAGCAGCTTAGATCAAGCGGGAGTATTCGAGCAGTACTTC
TRBJ1-4 few TRBD1 TRBV5-1 CASSLGTGDEKLFF TGCGCCAGCAGCTTAGGGACAGGGGATGAAAAACTGTTTTTT
TRBJ2-7 . . TRBV7-8 CASSLTGLGYEQYF TGTGCCAGCAGCTTGACGGGACTCGGATACGAGCAGTACTTC
TRBJ2-1 . TRBD2 TRBV10-2 CASRHSSGSASSYNEQFF TGCGCCAGCAGGCACAGTAGCGGGAGCGCCAGCTCCTACAATGAGCAGTTCTTC
TRBJ1-2 . . TRBV14 CASSQGLPGRRVF TGTGCCAGCAGCCAGGGCCTTCCGGGGCGCCGGGTCTTC
TRBJ2-3 . . TRBV25-1 CASSDRSVPDTQYF TGTGCCAGCAGTGATCGATCGGTCCCAGATACGCAGTATTTT
TRBJ1-2 few . TRBV29-1 CSVDLSGGYTF TGCAGCGTTGATCTGAGCGGGGGCTACACCTTC
TRBJ2-2 once TRBD2 TRBV29-1 CSVAELAGANGELFF TGCAGCGTTGCCGAACTAGCGGGAGCTAACGGGGAGCTGTTTTTT
TRBJ2-7 . . TRBV10-1 CASSESGDYEQYF TGCGCCAGCAGTGAATCAGGGGACTACGAGCAGTACTTC
TRBJ2-7 . TRBD1 TRBV5-1 CASSSGQGAHEQYF TGCGCCAGCAGCTCCGGACAGGGGGCGCACGAGCAGTACTTC
TRBJ1-2 . . TRBV5-1 CASRSGTESYGYTF TGCGCCAGTCGCTCAGGAACCGAAAGTTATGGCTACACCTTC
TRBJ1-5 . . TRBV28 CASSWLGQPQHF TGTGCCAGCAGTTGGTTGGGTCAGCCCCAGCATTTT
TRBJ1-2 few TRBD1 TRBV5-1 CASSLSPQGVTYGYTF TGCGCCAGCAGCTTGTCTCCCCAGGGGGTCACCTATGGCTACACCTTC
TRBJ2-7 few TRBD1 TRBV7-8 CASSPTGTGWYEQYF TGTGCCAGCAGCCCTACGGGGACAGGGTGGTACGAGCAGTACTTC
TRBJ2-1 . TRBD2 TRBV7-9 CASGRPPGLAGANEQFF TGTGCCAGCGGAAGACCCCCGGGACTAGCGGGTGCAAATGAGCAGTTCTTC
TRBJ2-5 . . TRBV7-5 CVRSRTQQETQYF TGTGTCAGAAGCCGGACCCAACAAGAGACCCAGTACTTC
TRBJ1-1 . . TRBV5-1 CASSLGGVGTEAFF TGCGCCAGCAGCTTGGGAGGGGTCGGAACTGAAGCTTTCTTT
TRBJ2-2 . . TRBV29-1 CSVSQGPANTGELFF TGCAGCGTGTCCCAGGGGCCTGCGAACACCGGGGAGCTGTTTTTT
TRBJ1-5 . . TRBV28 CASSKVAKNQPQHF TGTGCCAGTTCCAAGGTGGCCAAGAATCAGCCCCAGCATTTT